This entry concerns a single TCR beta chain. Next came a second PCR, run for about 7 to 12 cycles, which used a sample-barcoded 5' primer along with a J-beta primer mix. TCRdb recomputed calls from the 5' RACE reads with MiXCR, one row per CDR3 protein. Altogether hundreds of thousands of distinct CDR3 sequences are present, 36% being singletons, with the ten largest covering 10% to 15%. The sample comes from a study of blood T cells in healthy people across ages. Across the whole study: In model experiments, template switching was able to capture about one barcoded beta molecule for every two T cells that were present.

This TCR derives from a man younger than 30 in good health. Specimen: blood.

CDR3 protein: CASGWNEVGGYTF. CDR3 coding DNA: TGTGCCAGCGGGTGGAACGAAGTTGGTGGCTACACCTTC. The chain links TRBV14 to TRBJ1-2, with D hard to call. The CDR3 runs to 13 residues. The V gene lost 8 bases and the J gene lost 7 bases, with 17 bases spanning the gap. CDR1 is SGHDN, CDR2 FVKESK, per germline.